Listed here are 31 T cell receptor beta chains from one sample, sequenced in a study of T cell repertoires in cytomegalovirus infection. TCRdb re-called the reads with MiXCR, one entry per CDR3 protein. Among fewer than 1,000,000 distinct CDR3 sequences listed, around 31% were seen once. Their recognized antigens are unknown. The sample consisted of cultured CD8+ T cells from PBMCs, taken from culture after CMV antigen stimulation. All receptors come from a human donor in good health (CMV status not recorded). Some clones in this sample may be carry-over from other donors' samples.

This sequence joins TRBV7-6 and TRBJ2-1, with D possibly being TRBD2 (6 bases). This CDR3 contains 15 residues. Looked up from germline, CDR1 is SGHVS and CDR2 is FNYEAQ. V lost 8 bases, J lost 7 bases, and 21 bases lay in between. The CDR3 spells CASEEGPVRGNEQFF. The DNA of the CDR3 is TGTGCCAGCGAAGAGGGACCGGTCCGGGGGAATGAGCAGTTCTTC.

This clonotype has more than one count but fewer than ten. This chain uses TRBV7-8 with TRBJ2-7, with 10 positions matching TRBD1. CDR3 length: 17 residues. J lost 4 bases, V lost 3 bases, and 12 bases had no gene match. Germline-derived CDR1 and CDR2 are SGHVS and FQNEAQ. CDR3 bases: TGTGCCAGCAGCTTCCCCGAGAAGGGACAGGGGTCGTACGAGCAGTACGTC. The encoded protein is CASSFPEKGQGSYEQYV.

This clonotype occurred a few times. This rearrangement joins TRBV5-4 to TRBJ2-4; D gene unclear. CDR1 SGHNT and CDR2 YYREEE come from the germline V gene (reference sequence). Trimming took 2 bases from V and 5 from J, leaving 8 bases between them. The CDR3 runs 13 residues. The CDR3 loop reads CASSFTSENIQYF. The CDR3 DNA reads TGTGCCAGCAGCTTTACCAGCGAAAACATTCAGTACTTC.

There are a few counts of this clonotype. V and J are TRBV12-3 or TRBV12-4 and TRBJ2-3, with 7 bases lining up with TRBD1. The CDR3 is 14 amino acids. V was pared by 2 bases and J by 4 bases, with 3 bases of the junction left unmatched. This CDR3 reads CASSLTGASDTQYF. DNA for the CDR3: TGTGCCAGCAGTTTAACAGGGGCCTCAGATACGCAGTATTTT.

This clonotype turned up a few times. The rearrangement uses TRBV7-6 and TRBJ1-1, with D hard to call. Germline assignment: CDR1 SGHVS and CDR2 FNYEAQ. This CDR3 spans 11 amino acids. The V gene lost 6 bases and the J gene lost 4 bases, with 6 bases spanning the gap. CDR3 amino acids: CASRLVTEAFF. DNA for the CDR3: TGTGCCAGCAGATTGGTCACTGAAGCTTTCTTT. Variable domain in full (rest from reference TRBV7-6 and TRBJ1-1): GAGVSQSPRYKVTKRGQDVALRCDPISGHVSLYWYRQALGQGPEFLTYFNYEAQQDKSGLPNDRFSAERPEGSISTLTIQRTEQRDSAMYRCASRLVTEAFFGQGTRLTVV.

In its sample, this clonotype was seen many times. The chain is built from TRBV6-1 and TRBJ2-2; 12 bases fit TRBD1. This CDR3 has 14 residues. J was trimmed by 5 bases and V by 11 bases; bases with no gene match: 6. Germline V gene sequence: CDR1 MNHNS, CDR2 SASEGT. CDR3 in DNA: TGTGCCGGCGGGGGACAGGGGGCGACCGGGGAGCTGTTTTTT. It encodes CAGGGQGATGELFF.

This clonotype was seen many times. This chain uses TRBV19 with TRBJ1-5, with D tentatively TRBD1 (5 bases). V lost 9 bases to trimming and J lost 0 bases, with 15 bases between them. This CDR3 is built from 15 residues. Germline V CDR1 and CDR2: LNHDA, SQIVND (reference sequence). CDR3 DNA sequence: TGTGCCAGCAGTTTAGACAGCTATAGCAATCAGCCCCAGCATTTT. Its translation: CASSLDSYSNQPQHF. The full variable domain, completed using reference TRBV19 and TRBJ1-5, is DGGITQSPKYLFRKEGQNVTLSCEQNLNHDAMYWYRQDPGQGLRLIYYSQIVNDFQKGDIAEGYSVSREKKESFPLTVTSAQKNPTAFYLCASSLDSYSNQPQHFGDGTRLSIL.

In this sample, this clonotype turned up a few times. This chain connects TRBV4-1 to TRBJ2-1, with D hard to call. CDR1 and CDR2 (germline): MGHRA, YSYEKL. The ends were cut back, 2 bases at V and 0 bases at J, with 14 bases in the middle. This CDR3 has 17 amino acids. Here the CDR3 DNA reads TGCGCCAGCAGCCAACCCCGAGACAAGTCCTCCTACAATGAGCAGTTCTTC. Protein product: CASSQPRDKSSYNEQFF.

This clonotype came up a few times. This chain uses TRBV5-4 with TRBJ2-3; D gene ambiguous. Germline V CDR1 and CDR2: SGHNT, YYREEE (reference sequence). There are 13 residues in the CDR3. Between the trimmed V and J ends, which lost 10 bases and 1 base, there was a span of 13 bases. The CDR3 sequence: CAGWAHGTDTQYF. The CDR3 DNA reads as TGTGCCGGCTGGGCCCACGGCACAGATACGCAGTATTTT.

The J gene is TRBJ1-3, the V gene TRBV4-3, with D hard to call. CDR1 and CDR2 from the germline V gene are LGHNA and YSLEER. CDR3 length equals 18 residues. The V end was cut by 0 bases, the J end by 0 bases, with 15 bases between. The CDR3: CASSQDGTGISSGNTIYF. Written as DNA, the CDR3 is TGCGCCAGCAGCCAAGATGGTACGGGGATAAGCTCTGGAAACACCATATATTTT.

This clonotype was counted between two and nine times. The chain recombines TRBV5-6 with TRBJ2-1, with D hard to call. Germline V CDR1 and CDR2: SGHDT, YYEEEE. This CDR3 has 16 residues. Between the trimmed V and J ends, which lost 0 bases and 2 bases, there was a span of 12 bases. As DNA, the CDR3 is TGTGCCAGCAGCTTGGGTTGGGCTAAGGCCTACAATGAGCAGTTCTTC. Translating it yields CASSLGWAKAYNEQFF. The whole variable domain, remainder taken from reference TRBV5-6 and TRBJ2-1, is DAGVTQSPTHLIKTRGQQVTLRCSPKSGHDTVSWYQQALGQGPQFIFQYYEEEERQRGNFPDRFSGHQFPNYSSELNVNALLLGDSALYLCASSLGWAKAYNEQFFGPGTRLTVL.

The V and J genes are TRBV6-2 or TRBV6-3 and TRBJ1-5; D unclear. Germline V gene data show CDR1 as MNHEY and CDR2 as SVGEGT. CDR3 length: 14 residues. V shed 6 bases and J shed 7 bases, with 16 bases lying between them. The CDR3 DNA reads as TGTGCCAGCAGCCAGACATGGGGAAACCAGCCCCAGCATTTT. Amino acid sequence: CASSQTWGNQPQHF.

Only a few counts were recorded for this clonotype. This chain connects TRBV12-3 or TRBV12-4 to TRBJ2-5, with TRBD2 identical over 12 bases. The CDR3 consists of 18 residues. The V segment lost 3 bases and the J segment 2 bases; nucleotides outside the gene matches: 10. The CDR3 region is CASSFRPSGGEQQETQYF. The CDR3 DNA follows: TGTGCCAGCAGTTTTCGCCCTAGCGGGGGGGAACAGCAAGAGACCCAGTACTTC.

This clonotype was observed many times. This chain links TRBV7-8 with TRBJ1-5, with a weak D call TRBD1 (6 bases). The CDR3 is 14 residues long. Between the trimmed V and J ends, which lost 9 bases and 5 bases, there was a span of 17 bases. Germline V gene data show CDR1 as SGHVS and CDR2 as FQNEAQ. The CDR3 reads CASRAGGLHQPQHF. The DNA of the CDR3 is TGTGCCAGTCGGGCGGGGGGGCTCCATCAGCCCCAGCATTTT.

V is TRBV2 and J is TRBJ1-2; D gene uncertain. CDR3 length: 13 residues. Trimming left V 10 bases short and J 2 bases short, with 14 bases between. Per germline, CDR1 SNHLY and CDR2 FYNNEI. The CDR3 region has the DNA TGTGCCAACGAGTCGACAACCAACTATGGCTACACCTTC. Protein: CANESTTNYGYTF.

In regard to this clonotype: This sequence may be a read error, since a much larger clone differs from it by one base. V is TRBV7-6 and J is TRBJ2-5; perhaps TRBD1 as D (5 bases). This CDR3 is built from 14 residues. Germline CDR1 is SGHVS and CDR2 is FNYEAQ. The CDR3 region is CASSLEGVQATQYF. DNA of the CDR3: TGTGCTAGCAGCTTAGAAGGGGTACAGGCGACCCAGTACTTC.

V usage is TRBV14 and J usage is TRBJ2-5; no clear D. This CDR3 has 12 residues. V gave up 6 bases and J gave up 5 bases, with 10 bases separating them. Germline V gene lookup returns CDR1 SGHDN and CDR2 FVKESK. CDR3 protein: CASSHPSETQYF. In DNA form, the CDR3 reads TGTGCCAGCAGTCATCCCTCTGAGACCCAGTACTTC.

This clonotype was observed many times. The chain uses TRBV6-4 and TRBJ2-3, with TRBD2 matching 8 bases. Germline assignment: CDR1 MRHNA and CDR2 SNTAGT. V was pared by 0 bases and J by 2 bases, with 4 bases of the junction left unmatched. The CDR3 runs 16 residues. The DNA for the CDR3 is TGTGCCAGCAGTGACTCACAGACTAGCGACACAGATACGCAGTATTTT. Protein product: CASSDSQTSDTDTQYF.

This clonotype has only a few counts. The chain links TRBV7-2 to TRBJ2-3, with 11 nucleotides matching TRBD2. CDR3 length: 17 residues. V shed 0 bases, J shed 4 bases, and the junction held 6 bases outside the gene matches. CDR1 SGHTA and CDR2 FQGNSA come from the germline V gene. In nucleotides, the CDR3 is TGTGCCAGCAGCTTAGCTTTAGCGGGGGGGCCGTCAGATACGCAGTATTTT. Encoded protein: CASSLALAGGPSDTQYF.

On this clonotype: One base away lies a much larger clone, so this may be a sequencing read error. The V gene is TRBV6-6, the J gene TRBJ1-1, with no clear D. Per the germline V gene, CDR1 is MNHNY and CDR2 is SVGAGI (reference sequence). This CDR3 region has 14 residues. CDR3 coding DNA: TGTGCCAACAGTCCCGAACAATTTGGCTATGAAGCTTTCTTT. As protein: CANSPEQFGYEAFF.

The chain is built from TRBV12-3 or TRBV12-4 and TRBJ1-6; TRBD1 might be the D (5 bases). V lost 4 bases and J lost 9, with 13 bases in between. The CDR3 runs to 14 residues. For the CDR3, the DNA is TGTGCCAGCAGTTATGGGGCCCTCGGTTCACCCCTCCACTTT. Amino acids: CASSYGALGSPLHF.

Note on this clonotype: A read error is possible here, since a much larger clone lies one base away. This chain links TRBV7-6 with TRBJ2-5; a weak D match, TRBD2 (6 bases). V lost 3 bases and J 5 bases, leaving 16 bases between the germline ends. The CDR3 spans 15 residues. Germline CDR1 is SGHVS and CDR2 is FNYEAQ. The CDR3 loop is CASSFLAGSGETQYF. CDR3 bases: TGTGCCAGCAGCTTTTTGGCGGGGTCCGGGGAGACCCAGTACTTC.

This clonotype was seen more than once but under ten times. The chain uses TRBV12-5 and TRBJ1-2; maybe TRBD1 (5 bases). The length of the CDR3 is 15 residues. Germline loops: CDR1 LGHNT, CDR2 FRNRAP. The V end lost 7 bases, the J end lost 3 bases, and 18 bases lay between the germline ends. CDR3 protein: CASAMGRAVDYGYTF. The CDR3 DNA reads as TGTGCTAGTGCCATGGGGCGGGCTGTTGACTATGGCTACACCTTC.

Concerning this clonotype: One base away lies a much larger clone, so this may be a sequencing read error. The gene calls are TRBV7-9 and TRBJ2-5; 7 bases are a match to TRBD1. Germline V gene data show CDR1 as SEHNR and CDR2 as FQNEAQ (reference sequence). V was pared by 4 bases and J by 2 bases, with 7 bases of the junction left unmatched. The CDR3 covers 15 residues. CDR3 sequence reads: CASSYGQDVQETQYF. The CDR3 DNA reads as TGTGCCAGCAGCTACGGACAGGACGTACAAGAGACCCAGTACTTC.

The rearrangement uses TRBV7-9 and TRBJ1-2, with TRBD1 matching 8 bases. There are 16 residues in the CDR3. CDR1 and CDR2 from the germline V gene are SEHNR and FQNEAQ (reference sequence). V was clipped by 4 bases and J by 4 bases; unmatched bases: 11. The CDR3 reads CASSSEAGGGLYGYTF. Here the CDR3 DNA reads TGTGCCAGCAGCTCAGAAGCAGGGGGCGGTCTCTATGGCTACACCTTC. Filled out from reference TRBV7-9 and TRBJ1-2, the complete variable domain reads DTGVSQNPRHKITKRGQNVTFRCDPISEHNRLYWYRQTLGQGPEFLTYFQNEAQLEKSRLLSDRFSAERPKGSFSTLEIQRTEQGDSAMYLCASSSEAGGGLYGYTFGSGTRLTVV.

The V call is TRBV27, the J call TRBJ1-2; D is possibly TRBD1 (6 bases). Germline values: CDR1 MNHEY, CDR2 SMNVEV (reference sequence). V was clipped by 8 bases and J by 7 bases, with 17 bases between them. CDR3 size: 13 residues. In DNA, the CDR3 is TGTGCCAGCGGGAGCGGGGGGGCAAGTGGCTACACCTTC. Translation: CASGSGGASGYTF.

V is TRBV12-3 or TRBV12-4 and J is TRBJ2-7, with 8 bases identical to TRBD2. This CDR3 is built from 14 residues. After removal of 3 bases from V and 3 bases from J, the junction contained 4 bases not matched to a gene. CDR3 residues: CASSFAAGGYEQYV. The CDR3 DNA sequence: TGTGCCAGCAGTTTTGCGGCGGGGGGCTACGAGCAGTACGTC.

This clonotype was detected once. One end of the junction does not line up with germline, which may come from a read error. The rearrangement links TRBV12-3 or TRBV12-4 to TRBJ2-5; 11 bases fit TRBD2. The CDR3 covers 15 residues. CDR3 amino acids: CASSFSGLAEEIQYF. CDR3 sequence (DNA): TGTGCCAGCAGTTTTTCGGGACTAGCGGAAGAGATCCAGTACTTC.

This sequence joins TRBV6-6 and TRBJ2-3; 8 positions match TRBD2. Germline V CDR1 and CDR2: MNHNY, SVGAGI (reference sequence). The CDR3 has 17 amino acids. J gave up 2 bases and V 1 base, and 8 bases lay outside the gene matches. CDR3 nucleotide sequence: TGTGCCAGCAGTTACTTGGAGCGGGGGTACTTCACAGATACGCAGTATTTT. Protein: CASSYLERGYFTDTQYF.

There are a few counts of this clonotype. The chain carries TRBV12-3 or TRBV12-4 and TRBJ2-7; D may be TRBD1 (5 bases). There are 13 residues in the CDR3. Between the trimmed V and J ends, which lost 0 bases and 5 bases, there was a span of 8 bases. CDR3 loop: CASSLAAGNEQYF. CDR3 DNA: TGTGCCAGCAGTTTAGCGGCAGGGAACGAGCAGTACTTC.

The chain uses TRBV7-9 and TRBJ2-1; TRBD1 matches at 10 bases. With 5 bases clipped from V and 7 bases from J, the junction kept 8 bases outside the gene matches. Per germline, CDR1 SEHNR and CDR2 FQNEAQ (reference sequence). The CDR3 is 15 amino acids. As DNA, the CDR3 is TGTGCCAGCAGCAGGACAGGGGGGCTTAGGAATGAGCAGTTCTTC. Encoded protein: CASSRTGGLRNEQFF.